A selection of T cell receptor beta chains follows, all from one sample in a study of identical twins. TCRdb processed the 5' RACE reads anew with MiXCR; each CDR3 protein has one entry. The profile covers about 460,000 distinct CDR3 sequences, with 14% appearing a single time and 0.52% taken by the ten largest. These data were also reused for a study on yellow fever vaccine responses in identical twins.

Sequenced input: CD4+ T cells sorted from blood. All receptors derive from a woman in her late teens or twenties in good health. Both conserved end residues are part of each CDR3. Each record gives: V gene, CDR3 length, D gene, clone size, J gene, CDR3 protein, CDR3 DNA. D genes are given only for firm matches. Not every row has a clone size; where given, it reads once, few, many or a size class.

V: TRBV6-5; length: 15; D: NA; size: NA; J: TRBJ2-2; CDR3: CASSYSGQLTGELFF; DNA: TGTGCCAGCAGTTACTCGGGCCAACTCACCGGGGAGCTGTTTTTT
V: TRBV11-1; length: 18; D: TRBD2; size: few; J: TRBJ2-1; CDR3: CASSPRAGGFSSYNEQFF; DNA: TGTGCCAGCAGCCCCAGAGCGGGAGGTTTTTCCTCCTACAATGAGCAGTTCTTC
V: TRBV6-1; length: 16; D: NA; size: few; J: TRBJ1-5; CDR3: CASSPGSFDSNQPQHF; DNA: TGTGCCAGCAGCCCGGGTTCCTTCGATAGCAATCAGCCCCAGCATTTT
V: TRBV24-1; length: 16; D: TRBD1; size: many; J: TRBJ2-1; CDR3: CATSDTGTEIYNEQFF; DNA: TGTGCCACCAGTGACACCGGGACAGAAATTTACAATGAGCAGTTCTTC
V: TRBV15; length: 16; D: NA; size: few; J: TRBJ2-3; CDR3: CATSRVGAGPTDTQYF; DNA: TGTGCCACCAGCAGAGTCGGGGCTGGGCCCACAGATACGCAGTATTTT
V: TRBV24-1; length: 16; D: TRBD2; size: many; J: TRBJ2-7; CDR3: CATRKSGTSGSYEQYF; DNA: TGTGCCACCAGAAAATCCGGGACTAGCGGATCCTACGAGCAGTACTTC
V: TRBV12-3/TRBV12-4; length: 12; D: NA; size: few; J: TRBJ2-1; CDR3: CASSFFGKEQFF; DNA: TGTGCCAGCAGTTTCTTCGGGAAAGAGCAGTTCTTC
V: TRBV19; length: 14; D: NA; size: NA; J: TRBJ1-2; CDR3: CASSTIQGNYGYTF; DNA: TGTGCCAGTAGTACGATCCAGGGGAACTATGGCTACACCTTC
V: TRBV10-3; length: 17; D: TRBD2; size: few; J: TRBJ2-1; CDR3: CAISESLLATKNNEQFF; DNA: TGTGCCATCAGTGAGTCCCTACTAGCGACCAAGAACAATGAGCAGTTCTTC
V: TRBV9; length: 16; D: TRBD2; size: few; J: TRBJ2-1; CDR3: CASSVGPAGDYNEQFF; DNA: TGTGCCAGCAGCGTAGGTCCAGCGGGGGACTACAATGAGCAGTTCTTC
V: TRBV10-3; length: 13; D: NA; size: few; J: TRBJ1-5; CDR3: CAISAVTNQPQHF; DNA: TGTGCCATCAGTGCAGTGACCAATCAGCCCCAGCATTTT
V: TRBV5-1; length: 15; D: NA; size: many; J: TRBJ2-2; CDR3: CASSYPGLTTGELFF; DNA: TGCGCCAGCAGCTACCCCGGACTAACCACCGGGGAGCTGTTTTTT
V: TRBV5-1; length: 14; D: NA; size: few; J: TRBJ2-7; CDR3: CASSRDTFAYEQYF; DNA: TGCGCCAGCAGCCGGGACACCTTCGCCTACGAGCAGTACTTC
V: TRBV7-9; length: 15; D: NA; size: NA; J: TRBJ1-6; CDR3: CASSLVSGGDSPLHF; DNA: TGTGCCAGCAGCTTAGTCAGCGGCGGGGATTCACCCCTCCACTTT
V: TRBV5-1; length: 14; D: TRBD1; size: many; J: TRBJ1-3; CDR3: CASSSGTAGNTIYF; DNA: TGCGCCAGCAGCTCCGGGACAGCTGGAAACACCATATATTTT
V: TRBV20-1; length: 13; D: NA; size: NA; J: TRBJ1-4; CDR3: CSARKGESEKLFF; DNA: TGCAGTGCTCGAAAGGGGGAATCGGAAAAACTGTTTTTT
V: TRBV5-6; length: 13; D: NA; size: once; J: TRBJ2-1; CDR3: CARRRGTTNEQFF; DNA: TGTGCCAGGAGACGAGGGACCACCAATGAGCAGTTCTTC
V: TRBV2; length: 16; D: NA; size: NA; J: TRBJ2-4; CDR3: CASSDPTGLQRNIQYF; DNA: TGTGCCAGCAGTGACCCGACGGGACTCCAGAGAAACATTCAGTACTTC
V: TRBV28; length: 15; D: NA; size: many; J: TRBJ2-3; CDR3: CASSPQGRGTDTQYF; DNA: TGTGCCAGCAGTCCGCAGGGGCGAGGCACAGATACGCAGTATTTT
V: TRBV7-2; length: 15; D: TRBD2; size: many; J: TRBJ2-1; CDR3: CASSFSGGDYNEQFF; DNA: TGTGCCAGCAGCTTTAGCGGGGGAGATTACAATGAGCAGTTCTTC